This TCR beta chain was identified in a study of cytomegalovirus exposure and HLA in healthy donors. The V and J ends lost 5 bases and 8 bases, in that order; junction bases with no gene match: 11. From germline, CDR1 is SGHAT and CDR2 FQNNGV. The CDR3 runs 15 residues. The PCR employed 60 Vbeta primers together with 13 Jbeta primers. Method: immunoSEQ multiplex PCR; TCRdb's copy keeps in-frame clones and lacks some. The profile shows 150,000 to 170,000 clones, about four fifths of them singletons. This receptor was obtained from a man between 18 and 35 years old in good health and CMV-seronegative. The sequenced sample consisted of PBMCs. The rearrangement joins TRBV11-2 to TRBJ2-1; 8 positions match TRBD2. CDR3 nucleotides: TGTGCCAGCAGCCTGTCGGCAGCCGGGAGGGATGAGCAGTTCTTC. It yields the protein CASSLSAAGRDEQFF. Full variable domain (rest looked up from reference TRBV11-2 and TRBJ2-1): EAGVAQSPRYKIIEKRQSVAFWCNPISGHATLYWYQQILGQGPKLLIQFQNNGVVDDSQLPKDRFSAERLKGVDSTLKIQPAKLEDSAVYLCASSLSAAGRDEQFFGPGTRLTVL.